This T cell receptor beta chain originates from a study of PD-1 blockade in classical Hodgkin lymphoma. Study conclusions and caveats: Only CD4+ TCR diversity, not CD8+, had risen significantly by C4D1. Baseline TCR diversity was reportedly lower in newly diagnosed patients than in healthy donors. It was reported as lower still in relapsed/refractory patients.

Only in-frame clones appear in the TCRdb table, and some are missing; sequencing was by immunoSEQ multiplex PCR. The data contain about 150,000 clones, less than 80% of them seen just once; the ten biggest clones take up approximately 9.6%. In the case of this clone: Antigen unknown.

With no exception, relapse followed autologous stem cell transplantation in all patients, and brentuximab vedotin exposure varied. When best responses were assessed, they were complete response, partial response or progressive disease. This CDR3 region has 16 residues. V was clipped by 2 bases and J by 3 bases, with 17 bases between them. The germline gives CDR1 MNHEY, CDR2 SVGAGI. The sample in question was peripheral blood mononuclear cells (PBMCs), obtained before the second cycle of nivolumab. This receptor was obtained from a human donor with classical Hodgkin lymphoma. This chain links TRBV6-5 with TRBJ2-7; either TRBD1 or TRBD2 may fit D (5 bases each). The CDR3 DNA is TGTGCCAGCAGTTACCGAGGAGCCGGGACCAACTACGAGCAGTACTTC. Its protein is CASSYRGAGTNYEQYF.